This TCR beta chain emerged from a study of T-cell memory formation after mild COVID-19. General study findings and limits: For contracting clones, CD4+ ones sat mainly in CM and EM, CD8+ in EMRA.

With constant-segment primers, 5'RACE yielded cDNA libraries of TCR alpha and TCR beta that carried sample barcodes and UMIs. TCRdb recomputed calls from the 5' RACE reads with MiXCR, one row per CDR3 protein. The table lists 150,000 to 200,000 distinct CDR3 sequences, 30% to 35% of them singletons, with approximately 12% in the top ten. Per the germline V gene, CDR1 is SEHNR and CDR2 is FQNEAQ (reference sequence). Between the trimmed V and J ends, which lost 6 bases and 2 bases, there was a span of 8 bases. CDR3 length equals 12 residues. About this clonotype: The antigen remains undetermined.

The V call is TRBV7-9, the J call TRBJ2-7, with a possible D match to TRBD1 (5 bases). The sequenced sample was PBMCs or a T cell subset sorted from them (not recorded which). The clonotype comes from an adult woman who had mild COVID-19 (a few samples of this study predate the infection). Cell type and time point are not known. The CDR3 sequence: CASRTETYEQYF. CDR3 DNA sequence: TGTGCCAGCAGGACAGAGACCTACGAGCAGTACTTC.